These T cell receptor beta chains were read from a single sample in a study of T-cell reconstitution after alpha-beta-depleted transplantation in children. TCRdb re-called the PCR reads with MiXCR, one entry per CDR3 protein. The sample carries about a million distinct CDR3 sequences, 25% to 35% recorded once. Specimen: PBMCs, mostly from graft donor cells, collected 360 days after TCRalphabeta/CD19-depleted stem cell transplant. These receptors all stem from a boy under two years old who had a stem cell transplant for SCID, so the T cells may come from the graft donor. CDR3s include the opening cysteine and the closing phenylalanine or tryptophan. D genes are given only for firm matches. Rows give clone size only sometimes, using once, few, many, or a class for an expanded clone.

V	size	J	D	CDR3	DNA
TRBV7-9	few	TRBJ1-1	NA	CASSWRQLNTEAFF	TGTGCCAGCAGCTGGAGACAGTTGAACACTGAAGCTTTCTTT
TRBV7-2	few	TRBJ2-1	TRBD2	CASSLGYLAGGRRVQFF	TGTGCCAGCAGCTTAGGGTACTTAGCGGGGGGGAGGAGGGTGCAGTTCTTC
TRBV20-1	NA	TRBJ2-7	NA	CSARPRQTSYEQYF	TGCAGTGCTAGACCTCGACAGACCTCCTACGAGCAGTACTTC
TRBV9	few	TRBJ2-5	NA	CASSAWDAGETQYF	TGTGCCAGCAGCGCCTGGGACGCGGGAGAGACCCAGTACTTC
TRBV5-1	few	TRBJ2-1	TRBD2	CASSWNDGTSLNEQFF	TGCGCCAGCAGCTGGAATGACGGGACTAGCTTGAATGAGCAGTTCTTC
TRBV20-1	NA	TRBJ1-4	NA	CSAMVGVLNEKLFF	TGCAGTGCTATGGTCGGGGTCCTTAATGAAAAACTGTTTTTT
TRBV6-2/TRBV6-3	NA	TRBJ2-7	TRBD2	CASRGTSATYEQYF	TGTGCCAGCAGGGGGACTAGCGCGACCTACGAGCAGTACTTC
TRBV20-1	many	TRBJ2-1	NA	CSASGHRNEQFF	TGCAGTGCCAGTGGGCACCGAAATGAGCAGTTCTTC
TRBV29-1	many	TRBJ2-7	NA	CSAGGDGGGEQYF	TGCAGCGCGGGGGGCGACGGAGGGGGCGAGCAGTACTTC
TRBV2	NA	TRBJ2-3	TRBD2	CASSGPSGGYTSTDTQYF	TGTGCCAGCAGTGGGCCTAGCGGGGGCTATACTAGCACAGATACGCAGTATTTT
TRBV2	NA	TRBJ2-1	NA	CASSEAGDNEQFF	TGTGCCAGCAGTGAAGCGGGGGACAATGAGCAGTTCTTC
TRBV12-3/TRBV12-4	NA	TRBJ2-5	NA	CASSLSNRGKETQYF	TGTGCCAGCAGTTTAAGCAATCGGGGAAAGGAGACCCAGTACTTC
TRBV12-3/TRBV12-4	few	TRBJ1-1	NA	CASTLGIEAFF	TGTGCCAGCACCCTGGGGATAGAGGCTTTCTTT
TRBV5-1	NA	TRBJ2-5	NA	CASTRGTQETQYF	TGCGCCAGCACTCGAGGTACTCAAGAGACCCAGTACTTC
TRBV2	NA	TRBJ2-1	TRBD1	CASRTGITSYNEQFF	TGTGCCAGCAGGACAGGGATTACCTCTTACAATGAGCAGTTCTTC
TRBV7-9	NA	TRBJ2-7	NA	CASSATRGSEQYF	TGTGCCAGCAGCGCCACCAGGGGTAGCGAGCAGTACTTC
TRBV5-1	few	TRBJ1-2	NA	CASSSGPTLNYGYTF	TGCGCCAGCAGCTCCGGTCCCACTCTAAACTATGGCTACACCTTC
TRBV5-1	many	TRBJ2-2	NA	CASSLGDLPGELFF	TGCGCCAGCAGCCTAGGGGACCTGCCCGGGGAGCTGTTTTTT
TRBV6-2/TRBV6-3	NA	TRBJ1-5	NA	CASSLQGLPRQPQHF	TGTGCCAGCAGTCTTCAGGGACTGCCCAGACAGCCCCAGCATTTT
TRBV20-1	few	TRBJ2-5	TRBD1	CSAYDPGQGGETQYF	TGCAGTGCTTATGACCCGGGACAGGGAGGGGAGACCCAGTACTTC
TRBV5-1	few	TRBJ2-3	TRBD2	CASSLEVAGGQDTQYF	TGCGCCAGCAGCTTGGAGGTAGCGGGGGGGCAAGATACGCAGTATTTT
TRBV20-1	few	TRBJ1-2	TRBD1	CSGREGARAGYTF	TGCAGTGGGAGAGAGGGGGCTAGGGCTGGCTACACCTTC
TRBV5-6	many	TRBJ2-3	NA	CASSLPRLPDTQYF	TGTGCCAGCAGCTTGCCCAGGCTCCCGGATACGCAGTATTTT
TRBV3-1	NA	TRBJ2-2	TRBD2	CASSQGRLAGPGELFF	TGTGCCAGCAGCCAAGGTCGGCTAGCGGGGCCCGGGGAGCTGTTTTTT
TRBV6-1	NA	TRBJ2-3	TRBD2	CASKTRTAGGVSLTDTQYF	TGTGCCAGCAAAACACGGACAGCGGGGGGAGTTTCTCTCACAGATACGCAGTATTTT